The T cell receptor (beta chain) under discussion was sequenced for a study of cytomegalovirus exposure and HLA in healthy donors. From germline, CDR1 is KGHSH and CDR2 LQKENI. V was cut by 6 bases and J by 4 bases, with 12 bases left in between. This CDR3 region has 14 residues. Clones were read by immunoSEQ multiplex PCR, and TCRdb kept only the in-frame ones, dropping some. The sample has 250,000 to 300,000 clones, almost 90% seen once; the top ten hold 0.35% to 0.45%. Material for sequencing was PBMCs. The rearrangement links TRBV18 to TRBJ1-4; weak D call: TRBD1 (5 bases). The sequence derives from a woman younger than 30 in good health and CMV-seronegative. This chain's CDR3 is CASSRRQSNEKLFF. Here the CDR3 DNA reads TGTGCCAGCTCCCGACGACAGAGTAATGAAAAACTGTTTTTT.